This T cell receptor (beta chain) was captured by sequencing in a study of molecular identifiers for immune sequencing clone quantification. TCRdb redid the calling of the PCR reads with MiXCR, one entry per CDR3 protein. The sample lists over 100,000 distinct CDR3 sequences, 30% to 35% occurring once. The V gene's germline CDR1 is MNHEY and CDR2 SVGEGT. The CDR3 covers 13 residues. Trimming pared 2 bases from V and 6 bases from J, leaving 8 bases between. The rearrangement links TRBV6-2 or TRBV6-3 to TRBJ1-5, with a tentative D call TRBD1 (5 bases). The TCR comes from a human donor in good health. Some libraries in this study had Jurkat cell RNA spiked in. Sequenced material: naive CD8+ T cells from blood, with Jurkat cell RNA spiked in. Subset: FACS-sorted CD8+CD4-CCR7+CD45RA+ naive T cells. For the CDR3, the DNA is TGTGCCAGCAGTTACGCGGGGACTCAGCCCCAGCATTTT. Amino acid sequence: CASSYAGTQPQHF.